The 30 T cell receptor beta chains below come from one sample, sequenced in a study of identical twins. TCRdb fed the 5' RACE reads into MiXCR, producing one record per CDR3 protein. The repertoire holds about 530,000 distinct CDR3 sequences, with 20% to 25% as singletons. Another study also made use of these data, one on yellow fever vaccine responses in identical twins.

Sequencing was carried out using CD4+ T cells sorted from blood. The source is a woman younger than 35 in good health.

The genes are TRBV12-3 or TRBV12-4 and TRBJ2-1; D remains ambiguous. The CDR3 loop spans 15 amino acids. V was shortened by 5 bases and J by 0 bases, with 11 bases between the two germline ends. CDR3 in DNA: TGTGCCAGCAGTGGCCGACTGAGCTCCTACAATGAGCAGTTCTTC. This gives the protein CASSGRLSSYNEQFF.

This clonotype was detected a few times. The V gene is TRBV10-3, the J gene TRBJ2-1; 16 bases line up with TRBD2. The germline gives CDR1 ENHRY, CDR2 SYGVKD. Trimming took 5 bases from V and 9 from J; bases not matched to a gene: 7. The CDR3 runs 16 residues. CDR3: CAISSGTSGGAGEQFF. The CDR3 DNA reads TGTGCCATCAGTTCCGGGACTAGCGGGGGGGCCGGTGAGCAGTTCTTC.

V and J are TRBV11-2 and TRBJ2-5, with D hard to call. V was shortened by 2 bases and J by 2 bases, with 24 bases between the two germline ends. CDR3 length: 19 amino acids. The V gene's germline CDR1 is SGHAT and CDR2 FQNNGV. The CDR3 loop is CASSLMLGSAPVVQETQYF. CDR3 nucleotides: TGTGCCAGCAGCTTAATGCTTGGGTCCGCCCCCGTAGTTCAAGAGACCCAGTACTTC. The full variable domain, rest sourced from reference TRBV11-2 and TRBJ2-5, is EAGVAQSPRYKIIEKRQSVAFWCNPISGHATLYWYQQILGQGPKLLIQFQNNGVVDDSQLPKDRFSAERLKGVDSTLKIQPAKLEDSAVYLCASSLMLGSAPVVQETQYFGPGTRLLVL.

The rearrangement uses TRBV6-6 and TRBJ2-2; 8 bases line up with TRBD2. This CDR3 spans 13 amino acids. Germline V gene sequence: CDR1 MNHNY, CDR2 SVGAGI (reference sequence). The junction had 7 bases not matched to a gene; V was cut back by 10 bases and J by 6 bases. CDR3 sequence: CAINGGAPGELFF. CDR3 sequence (DNA): TGTGCCATCAACGGGGGGGCCCCCGGGGAGCTGTTTTTT.

The chain has TRBV5-1 and TRBJ2-2, with a weak D call TRBD1 (6 bases). CDR1 is SGHRS and CDR2 is YFSETQ in the germline V gene. Trimming shortened V by 4 bases and J by 5 bases, and 12 bases separated the two germline ends. This CDR3 has 14 residues. The CDR3 DNA is TGCGCCAGCAGCGGTACTACAGGGACCGGGGAGCTGTTTTTT. The encoded protein is CASSGTTGTGELFF.

In its sample, this clonotype was seen a few times. The V gene is TRBV20-1, the J gene TRBJ1-1; no firm D call. Trimming took 2 bases from V and 7 from J, leaving 8 bases between them. Germline assignment: CDR1 DFQATT and CDR2 SNEGSKA (reference sequence). This CDR3 is built from 11 residues. In DNA form, the CDR3 reads TGCAGTGCTAGAAGAACGGGTGAAGCTTTCTTT. This sequence encodes CSARRTGEAFF.

In the case of this clonotype: At one of its ends the junction is not consistent with the germline gene, which may arise from a read error. This rearrangement joins TRBV11-2 to TRBJ2-1; TRBD2 aligns across 14 bases. CDR3 length equals 17 residues. The germline V gene has CDR1 SGHAT and CDR2 FQNNGV. The CDR3 reads CTSCRLAGGRTYNEQFF. The DNA of the CDR3 is TGTACCAGCTGCCGACTAGCGGGAGGGAGAACCTACAATGAGCAGTTCTTC. The full variable domain, completed using reference TRBV11-2 and TRBJ2-1, is EAGVAQSPRYKIIEKRQSVAFWCNPISGHATLYWYQQILGQGPKLLIQFQNNGVVDDSQLPKDRFSAERLKGVDSTLKIQPAKLEDSAVYLCTSCRLAGGRTYNEQFFGPGTRLTVL.

This clonotype occurred once. The chain links TRBV10-3 to TRBJ2-5, with D possibly matching TRBD1 (6 bases). The germline CDR1 and CDR2 sequences are ENHRY and SYGVKD. Between the trimmed V and J ends, which lost 5 bases and 2 bases, there was a span of 18 bases. The length of the CDR3 is 16 residues. CDR3 nucleotides: TGTGCCATCAGTAGAACGCCGGGACAAACGCAAGAGACCCAGTACTTC. Amino acid sequence: CAISRTPGQTQETQYF.

This clonotype was seen a few times. This chain links TRBV20-1 with TRBJ1-2; D ambiguous. Germline V lookup: CDR1 DFQATT, CDR2 SNEGSKA (reference sequence). There are 14 residues in the CDR3. V was trimmed by 4 bases and J by 1 base, leaving 13 bases between them. The DNA of the CDR3 is TGCAGTGCTACCCCGTTGGGAGATAACTATGGCTACACCTTC. Its protein is CSATPLGDNYGYTF.

In its sample, this clonotype was seen a few times. This sequence joins TRBV20-1 and TRBJ2-5; 7 bases map to TRBD2. With 6 bases clipped from V and 1 base from J, the junction kept 11 bases outside the gene matches. The CDR3 covers 15 residues. Germline V gives CDR1 DFQATT, CDR2 SNEGSKA (reference sequence). The CDR3 protein is CSARRRGGFQETQYF. CDR3 sequence (DNA): TGCAGTGCCCGGCGTCGCGGGGGATTCCAAGAGACCCAGTACTTC.

This clonotype was recorded a few times. The chain combines TRBV6-5 with TRBJ2-2; 7 bases are shared with TRBD2. Germline trimming cut 2 bases from V and 5 bases from J; bases unmatched to any gene: 11. Germline V lookup: CDR1 MNHEY, CDR2 SVGAGI. The CDR3 is made up of 17 amino acids. The CDR3 sequence: CASSYTNSGTKTGELFF. CDR3 sequence (DNA): TGTGCCAGCAGTTACACGAATTCCGGGACTAAGACCGGGGAGCTGTTTTTT.

The rearrangement joins TRBV12-3 or TRBV12-4 to TRBJ2-1; D not resolved. This CDR3 is 11 amino acids long. V was shortened by 1 base and J by 13 bases, with 8 bases between the two germline ends. CDR3 residues: CASSLVDFQFF. Here the CDR3 DNA reads TGTGCCAGCAGTTTAGTAGACTTTCAGTTCTTC.

The V and J genes are TRBV3-1 and TRBJ2-1, with 14 bases matching TRBD2. The germline CDR1 and CDR2 sequences are LGHDT and YNNKEL (reference sequence). The J segment lost 15 bases and the V segment lost 9 bases, leaving 7 bases of the junction unmatched. The CDR3 extends over 12 amino acids. CDR3 DNA: TGTGCCAGTAGACTAGCGGGGGGGCCTCGGTTCTTC. Its translation: CASRLAGGPRFF.

The rearrangement joins TRBV3-1 to TRBJ2-1; tentatively, D is TRBD2 (6 bases). Trimming shortened V by 4 bases and J by 4 bases, and 14 bases separated the two germline ends. The CDR3 contains 15 residues. Germline V gene sequence: CDR1 LGHDT, CDR2 YNNKEL (reference sequence). The CDR3 region is CASSRDGGIYNEQFF. Here the CDR3 DNA reads TGTGCCAGCAGCCGGGACGGGGGAATTTACAATGAGCAGTTCTTC.

The rearrangement links TRBV7-9 to TRBJ2-1; 7 bases line up with TRBD2. Germline trimming cut 5 bases from V and 6 bases from J; bases unmatched to any gene: 10. The CDR3 is made up of 15 amino acids. Germline CDR1 is SEHNR and CDR2 is FQNEAQ (reference sequence). CDR3 sequence: CASSVGSGASNEQFF. As DNA, the CDR3 is TGTGCCAGCAGCGTCGGGAGCGGGGCTAGCAATGAGCAGTTCTTC.

This clonotype was observed a few times. The rearrangement uses TRBV5-6 and TRBJ1-6; 7 nucleotides match TRBD1. CDR3 size: 15 residues. The germline V gene has CDR1 SGHDT and CDR2 YYEEEE. V was pared by 3 bases and J by 2 bases, with 2 bases of the junction left unmatched. The CDR3 nucleotides read TGTGCCAGCAGCTGGGGGACAGCCTATAATTCACCCCTCCACTTT. It encodes CASSWGTAYNSPLHF.

A few counts support this clonotype. The V call is TRBV3-1, the J call TRBJ1-2; D remains ambiguous. Germline CDR1 is LGHDT and CDR2 is YNNKEL (reference sequence). V was trimmed by 0 bases and J by 4 bases, leaving 9 bases between them. This CDR3 is 14 amino acids long. The CDR3: CASSQDYGSYGYTF. CDR3 sequence (DNA): TGTGCCAGCAGCCAAGATTACGGGAGCTATGGCTACACCTTC.

The J gene is TRBJ1-5, the V gene TRBV10-3, with D possibly TRBD1 on 6 matching bases. From germline, CDR1 is ENHRY and CDR2 SYGVKD. V was trimmed by 6 bases and J by 0 bases, leaving 12 bases between them. This CDR3 comprises 15 residues. The CDR3 DNA reads as TGTGCCATCAGGAAAGGGGGAAATAGCAATCAGCCCCAGCATTTT. Protein product: CAIRKGGNSNQPQHF.

This clonotype was found a few times. This rearrangement joins TRBV10-3 to TRBJ2-3; D gene ambiguous. The CDR3 is 14 amino acids. Germline loops: CDR1 ENHRY, CDR2 SYGVKD. The ends were cut back, 2 bases at V and 3 bases at J, with 9 bases in the middle. The CDR3 is CAISETLGTDTQYF. The CDR3 bases are TGTGCCATCAGTGAGACGTTGGGGACAGATACGCAGTATTTT.

The rearrangement joins TRBV18 to TRBJ1-2; 8 nucleotides match TRBD1. The length of the CDR3 is 14 residues. The germline gives CDR1 KGHSH, CDR2 LQKENI. V was pared by 0 bases and J by 6 bases, with 3 bases of the junction left unmatched. CDR3 in amino acids: CASSPPRGRNGYTF. CDR3 coding DNA: TGTGCCAGCTCACCACCCAGGGGGCGAAATGGCTACACCTTC.

The chain uses TRBV7-2 and TRBJ1-4; no firm D call. Germline V gene data show CDR1 as SGHTA and CDR2 as FQGNSA. V was trimmed by 5 bases and J by 7 bases, leaving 11 bases between them. The CDR3 runs to 13 residues. The DNA of the CDR3 is TGTGCCAGCAGCCCCTCTTTTGTTGAAAAACTGTTTTTT. Translated, it gives CASSPSFVEKLFF.

This clonotype appeared many times. The CDR3 DNA follows: TGCGCCAGCAGCCACAAAGCCCGAGTAGCGGGAAAGTTTGTTGAGCAGTTCTTC. Encoded protein: CASSHKARVAGKFVEQFF. The chain links TRBV4-1 to TRBJ2-1; 8 nucleotides line up with TRBD2. Germline V lookup: CDR1 MGHRA, CDR2 YSYEKL. Trimming removed 3 bases from V and 9 bases from J; junction bases left unmatched: 19. The CDR3 contains 18 residues.

The J gene is TRBJ2-1, the V gene TRBV14, with D maybe TRBD2 (5 bases). The CDR3 totals 18 residues. With 0 bases removed from V and 9 bases from J, the gap between germline ends came to 24 bases. Looked up from germline, CDR1 is SGHDN and CDR2 is FVKESK. Written as DNA, the CDR3 is TGTGCCAGCAGCCAAGACCTTGGACTCCACATACTAAGGAGTGAGCAGTTCTTC. This codes for CASSQDLGLHILRSEQFF. Full variable domain (missing parts from reference TRBV14 and TRBJ2-1): EAGVTQFPSHSVIEKGQTVTLRCDPISGHDNLYWYRRVMGKEIKFLLHFVKESKQDESGMPNNRFLAERTGGTYSTLKVQPAELEDSGVYFCASSQDLGLHILRSEQFFGPGTRLTVL.

CDR3 protein: CASSLGTTFGETQYF. The CDR3 DNA reads TGCGCCAGCAGCTTGGGCACCACCTTCGGGGAGACCCAGTACTTC. The V and J genes are TRBV5-1 and TRBJ2-5; D call uncertain. Germline CDR1 reads SGHRS; CDR2 reads YFSETQ. The length of the CDR3 is 15 residues. Trimming took 0 bases from V and 5 from J, leaving 14 bases between them.

V usage is TRBV10-3 and J usage is TRBJ1-2; no clear D. CDR3 size: 11 residues. Germline CDR1 is ENHRY and CDR2 is SYGVKD. V dropped 0 bases and J dropped 8 bases, with 4 bases sitting between them. In DNA form, the CDR3 reads TGTGCCATCAGTGAGTCGATGGGCTACACCTTC. Its translation: CAISESMGYTF.

This clonotype was recorded a few times. The rearrangement joins TRBV4-1 to TRBJ2-2; 10 bases agree with TRBD1. Germline CDR1 and CDR2: MGHRA and YSYEKL. This CDR3 is built from 15 residues. V was clipped by 4 bases and J by 7 bases; unmatched bases: 6. CDR3 loop: CASSPPGTGDGELFF. In DNA form, the CDR3 reads TGCGCCAGCAGCCCCCCCGGGACAGGGGACGGGGAGCTGTTTTTT.

In this sample, this clonotype turned up a few times. This chain uses TRBV20-1 with TRBJ2-2; D is possibly TRBD1 (6 bases). Germline CDR1 reads DFQATT; CDR2 reads SNEGSKA (reference sequence). Trimming removed 6 bases at V and 0 bases at J, with 14 bases between. The CDR3 covers 15 residues. DNA of the CDR3: TGCAGTGCCTCCGACGGGACACCGAACACCGGGGAGCTGTTTTTT. Its protein product is CSASDGTPNTGELFF.

This clonotype was counted a few times. The chain uses TRBV7-2 and TRBJ2-2, with 8 nucleotides matching TRBD1. The CDR3 contains 15 residues. Germline V CDR1 and CDR2: SGHTA, FQGNSA. The J segment lost 8 bases and the V segment lost 3 bases, leaving 8 bases of the junction unmatched. CDR3 in DNA: TGTGCCAGCAGCTTCGGACAGGGTGGTTGGGGGGAGCTGTTTTTT. Translated: CASSFGQGGWGELFF.

This clonotype was detected many times. This sequence joins TRBV12-3 or TRBV12-4 and TRBJ2-1; 8 bases are a match to TRBD1. Trimming at V came to 5 bases and at J to 5 bases, leaving 8 bases not matched to a gene. CDR3 length: 15 residues. CDR3 amino acids: CASSLYRGLDNEQFF. The CDR3 coding sequence is TGTGCCAGCAGTCTGTACAGGGGGTTGGACAATGAGCAGTTCTTC.

V gene TRBV25-1 combines with J gene TRBJ2-1; 8 nucleotides match TRBD1. Germline V gives CDR1 MGHDK, CDR2 SYGVNS. Unmatched junction bases numbered 10, after V lost 4 bases and J lost 2 bases. The CDR3 runs to 17 residues. The CDR3 here is CASSGTGQGKTYNEQFF. The CDR3 nucleotides are TGTGCCAGCAGTGGAACTGGACAGGGAAAGACCTACAATGAGCAGTTCTTC.